The 12 T cell receptor beta chains below come from one sample, sequenced in a study of early stage breast cancer tumors. Profiling relied on immunoSEQ multiplex PCR, and the TCRdb table lists in-frame clones only, not all of them. The sample includes around 30,000 clones, roughly four fifths of them seen just once. The specimen sequenced was breast tumor tissue. These receptors were obtained from a person aged 25 to 39 with breast cancer.

This clone showed up just once. The chain couples TRBV7-3 to TRBJ2-1, with 7 bases aligning to TRBD2. Germline V gene lookup returns CDR1 SGHTA and CDR2 FQGTGA. There are 13 residues in the CDR3. V shed 1 base and J 15 bases; nucleotides not matched to a gene: 9. CDR3 sequence (DNA): TGTGCCAGCAGCTTAAACGGAGCGGGAAGAGCGTTCTTC. Its protein product is CASSLNGAGRAFF.

The V call is TRBV6-1, the J call TRBJ2-2; D is ambiguous. Per the germline V gene, CDR1 is MNHNS and CDR2 is SASEGT. The CDR3 length is 15 residues. The germline V and J ends were trimmed by 6 bases and 0 bases, with 11 bases remaining between them. The CDR3 loop reads CASSQDETNTGELFF. The CDR3 nucleotides read TGTGCCAGCAGCCAGGACGAGACGAACACCGGGGAGCTGTTTTTT.

The chain joins TRBV2 to TRBJ1-3, with D hard to call. This CDR3 contains 16 residues. Germline assignment: CDR1 SNHLY and CDR2 FYNNEI. V gave up 4 bases and J gave up 0 bases, with 13 bases separating them. For the CDR3, the DNA is TGTGCCAGCAGTGGAAGACCGGCGAGCTCTGGAAACACCATATATTTT. Its translation: CASSGRPASSGNTIYF.

The V call is TRBV6-5, the J call TRBJ1-5; TRBD1 aligns across 9 bases. V lost 7 bases and J lost 6; bases outside the gene matches: 7. The CDR3 loop spans 14 amino acids. CDR1 MNHEY and CDR2 SVGAGI come from the germline V gene. The DNA for the CDR3 is TGTGCCAGCAAGCCCGGACAGGGGCTTCAGCCCCAGCATTTT. Its protein is CASKPGQGLQPQHF.

The genes are TRBV11-3 and TRBJ2-3, with a weak D call TRBD2 (6 bases). V lost 1 base to trimming and J lost 6 bases, with 14 bases between them. Germline-derived CDR1 and CDR2 are SGHNT and YENEEA. The CDR3 loop spans 15 amino acids. CDR3 in amino acids: CASSLGSGPGDTQYF. The CDR3 nucleotides read TGTGCCAGCAGCTTAGGGAGCGGGCCCGGGGATACGCAGTATTTT.

This chain links TRBV6-5 with TRBJ1-2; 7 bases fit TRBD1. Germline CDR1 MNHEY, CDR2 SVGAGI. Losses at the gene ends were 6 bases for V and 8 bases for J; bases not matched to a gene: 9. The CDR3 contains 13 residues. CDR3 DNA sequence: TGTGCCAGCAGCCCAAACAGGGGAAAAGGCTACACCTTC. Protein sequence: CASSPNRGKGYTF.

The DNA for the CDR3 is TGTGCCAGCAGTAAACAGGGTTCTTACGAGCAGTACTTC. The encoded protein is CASSKQGSYEQYF. The J gene is TRBJ2-7, the V gene TRBV27; TRBD1 is a possible D gene (6 bases). The CDR3 sequence is 13 residues long. With 5 bases removed from V and 4 bases from J, the gap between germline ends came to 12 bases. Germline CDR1 reads MNHEY; CDR2 reads SMNVEV (reference sequence).

This clone was seen a few times. The chain employs TRBV5-1 and TRBJ1-3; D is unclear. The CDR3 has 13 amino acids. V dropped 4 bases and J dropped 0 bases, with 5 bases sitting between them. Germline CDR1 is SGHRS and CDR2 is YFSETQ. The CDR3 region is CASSDNSGNTIYF. The CDR3 region has the DNA TGCGCCAGCAGCGACAACTCTGGAAACACCATATATTTT.

The chain uses TRBV6-5 and TRBJ2-7; D might be TRBD1 (7 bases). Germline CDR1 and CDR2: MNHEY and SVGAGI. Trimming cost V 5 bases and J 6 bases, with 17 bases left between them. The CDR3 is 14 residues long. The CDR3 region is CASSTRSGGGEQYF. CDR3 nucleotide sequence: TGTGCCAGCAGTACTCGGTCAGGGGGAGGCGAGCAGTACTTC.

V usage is TRBV5-1 and J usage is TRBJ2-3, with 9 bases identical to TRBD1. Germline-derived CDR1 and CDR2 are SGHRS and YFSETQ. The V segment lost 4 bases and the J segment 3 bases; nucleotides outside the gene matches: 15. CDR3 length: 18 amino acids. CDR3 bases: TGCGCCAGCAGCCCTTACAGGGGGCAAGGGATTTCGACAGATACGCAGTATTTT. It specifies CASSPYRGQGISTDTQYF.

This clone showed up just a few times. V and J are TRBV5-4 and TRBJ2-7; 8 nucleotides match TRBD1. Germline V gene lookup returns CDR1 SGHNT and CDR2 YYREEE (reference sequence). The J segment lost 5 bases and the V segment lost 0 bases, leaving 7 bases of the junction unmatched. CDR3 length: 15 amino acids. The CDR3 DNA follows: TGTGCCAGCAGCTTGGACGGCAGGGGGCTTAACGAGCAGTACTTC. This translates into CASSLDGRGLNEQYF.

The chain recombines TRBV19 with TRBJ2-1, with D uncertain. Per the germline V gene, CDR1 is LNHDA and CDR2 is SQIVND (reference sequence). The V end was cut by 5 bases, the J end by 4 bases, with 12 bases between. The CDR3 contains 14 residues. In DNA, the CDR3 is TGTGCCAGTAGTGCCCTCGACGGTTACAATGAGCAGTTCTTC. This sequence encodes CASSALDGYNEQFF.